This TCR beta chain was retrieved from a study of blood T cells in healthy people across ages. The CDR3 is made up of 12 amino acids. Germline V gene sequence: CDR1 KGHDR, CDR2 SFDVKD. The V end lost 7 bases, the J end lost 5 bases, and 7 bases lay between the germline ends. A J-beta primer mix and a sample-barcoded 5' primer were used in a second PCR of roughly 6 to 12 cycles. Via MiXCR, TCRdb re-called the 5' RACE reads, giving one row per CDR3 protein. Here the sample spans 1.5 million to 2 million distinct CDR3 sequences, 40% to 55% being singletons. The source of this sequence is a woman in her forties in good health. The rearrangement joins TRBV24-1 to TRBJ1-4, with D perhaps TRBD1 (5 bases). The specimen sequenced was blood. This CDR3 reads CATRTENEKLFF. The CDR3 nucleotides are TGTGCCACCAGGACAGAGAATGAAAAACTGTTTTTT.